A single sample is the source of the 32 T cell receptor beta chains below, sequenced in a study of blood T cell repertoires in COVID-19. TCRdb's copy holds only in-frame clones and misses some; the assay was immunoSEQ multiplex PCR. The top ten hold over 9.5% of the sample, which has 150,000 to 200,000 clones, approximately 77% seen once. The sample taken for sequencing was peripheral blood. The receptors come from a woman over 75 with active or convalescent COVID-19.

The CDR3 reads CASSSAGVSADTQYF. The CDR3 DNA follows: TGTGCCAGCAGCTCCGCGGGAGTTAGCGCAGATACGCAGTATTTT. V and J are TRBV5-4 and TRBJ2-3; 7 bases match TRBD2. CDR3 length: 15 amino acids. With 3 bases clipped from V and 4 bases from J, the junction kept 8 bases outside the gene matches. Germline CDR1 is SGHNT and CDR2 is YYREEE (reference sequence). Together with reference TRBV5-4 and TRBJ2-3, the CDR3 gives the full variable domain: ETGVTQSPTHLIKTRGQQVTLRCSSQSGHNTVSWYQQALGQGPQFIFQYYREEENGRGNFPPRFSGLQFPNYSSELNVNALELDDSALYLCASSSAGVSADTQYFGPGTRLTVL.

The V and J genes are TRBV5-1 and TRBJ1-1, with TRBD1 as a possible D gene (6 bases). Per germline, CDR1 SGHRS and CDR2 YFSETQ. Trimming took off 4 bases at V and 3 bases at J, with 25 bases between the two ends. The CDR3 is 18 residues long. CDR3 bases: TGCGCCAGCAGCCCCCTTAAATTGACAGGAACCAGGGACACTGAAGCTTTCTTT. Protein sequence: CASSPLKLTGTRDTEAFF.

The chain employs TRBV5-1 and TRBJ1-1; 7 bases agree with TRBD1. V gave up 4 bases and J gave up 9 bases; unmatched junction bases: 9. The CDR3 sequence is 13 residues long. Germline values: CDR1 SGHRS, CDR2 YFSETQ. The CDR3, as DNA: TGCGCCAGCAGCCTAGGACAGGTAAACAAAGCTTTCTTT. The encoded protein is CASSLGQVNKAFF.

With respect to this clone: A junction end diverges from the germline sequence, so it may reflect a read error. The chain combines TRBV5-1 with TRBJ1-1, with 8 bases matching TRBD1. Germline loops: CDR1 SGHRS, CDR2 YFSETQ. CDR3 length equals 14 residues. The CDR3: CASSLDRERTEAFF. The DNA for the CDR3 is TGCGCCAGCAGTTTGGACAGGGAGAGAACTGAAGCTTTCTTT. Complete variable domain (other parts from reference TRBV5-1 and TRBJ1-1): KAGVTQTPRYLIKTRGQQVTLSCSPISGHRSVSWYQQTPGQGLQFLFEYFSETQRNKGNFPGRFSGRQFSNSRSEMNVSTLELGDSALYLCASSLDRERTEAFFGQGTRLTVV.

This clone was picked up one time. This same CDR3 is encoded by further DNA sequences in the sample. This chain links TRBV28 with TRBJ2-1; D is perhaps TRBD2 (6 bases). The germline gives CDR1 MDHEN, CDR2 SYDVKM. Trimming shortened V by 2 bases and J by 2 bases, and 7 bases separated the two germline ends. CDR3 size: 14 residues. CDR3 in amino acids: CASSLTGAYNEQFF. The CDR3, as DNA: TGTGCCAGCAGTTTAACGGGGGCCTACAATGAGCAGTTCTTC. Together with reference TRBV28 and TRBJ2-1, the CDR3 gives the full variable domain: DVKVTQSSRYLVKRTGEKVFLECVQDMDHENMFWYRQDPGLGLRLIYFSYDVKMKEKGDIPEGYSVSREKKERFSLILESASTNQTSMYLCASSLTGAYNEQFFGPGTRLTVL.

The V and J genes are TRBV6-5 and TRBJ2-7; 9 bases match TRBD1. V lost 2 bases, J lost 5 bases, and 10 bases stayed unmatched. There are 16 residues in the CDR3. CDR1 MNHEY and CDR2 SVGAGI come from the germline V gene. The CDR3: CASSYTGTGNPHEQYF. The CDR3 coding sequence is TGTGCCAGCAGTTACACCGGGACAGGGAACCCCCACGAGCAGTACTTC.

The genes are TRBV5-6 and TRBJ1-5; weak D call: TRBD1 (5 bases). The CDR3 sequence is 16 residues long. Germline assignment: CDR1 SGHDT and CDR2 YYEEEE. Trimming removed 4 bases from V and 2 bases from J, with 16 bases in between. The CDR3 coding sequence is TGTGCCAGCAGCCGATCGGCGGGGGTCGGCAATCAGCCCCAGCATTTT. Translating it yields CASSRSAGVGNQPQHF.

The genes are TRBV18 and TRBJ1-3; no firm D call. Germline V gene sequence: CDR1 KGHSH, CDR2 LQKENI. The V end was cut by 5 bases, the J end by 0 bases, with 11 bases between. The CDR3 covers 15 residues. The CDR3 sequence is CASSSQAFSGNTIYF. DNA for the CDR3: TGTGCCAGCTCATCCCAGGCCTTCTCTGGAAACACCATATATTTT.

The genes are TRBV5-1 and TRBJ2-3; D is ambiguous. The CDR3 spans 11 residues. Trimming removed 4 bases at V and 5 bases at J, with 5 bases between. CDR1 SGHRS and CDR2 YFSETQ come from the germline V gene. CDR3 nucleotide sequence: TGCGCCAGCAGCAACGGAGATACGCAGTATTTT. Translating gives CASSNGDTQYF.

The chain couples TRBV11-1 to TRBJ2-7; 12 bases map to TRBD2. From germline, CDR1 is SGHAT and CDR2 FQDESV (reference sequence). Trimming cost V 2 bases and J 6 bases; bases outside gene matches: 5. The CDR3 runs 15 residues. The CDR3: CASSLLAGGSVEQYF. In DNA form, the CDR3 reads TGTGCCAGCAGCTTACTAGCGGGAGGGAGTGTCGAGCAGTACTTC.

The CDR3 region is CASSPPGGRSYGYTF. The CDR3 DNA follows: TGTGCCAGCTCACCACCCGGGGGGCGCAGCTATGGCTACACCTTC. V gene TRBV18 combines with J gene TRBJ1-2; TRBD1 might be the D (6 bases). V gave up 0 bases and J gave up 4 bases, with 12 bases separating them. The CDR3 has 15 residues. Germline V CDR1 and CDR2: KGHSH, LQKENI. Drawing the rest from reference TRBV18 and TRBJ1-2, the complete variable domain is NAGVMQNPRHLVRRRGQEARLRCSPMKGHSHVYWYRQLPEEGLKFMVYLQKENIIDESGMPKERFSAEFPKEGPSILRIQQVVRGDSAAYFCASSPPGGRSYGYTFGSGTRLTVV.

This sequence joins TRBV2 and TRBJ2-7, with D possibly TRBD2 on 5 matching bases. Trimming removed 6 bases at V and 0 bases at J, with 12 bases between. The CDR3 is 14 residues long. Germline V lookup: CDR1 SNHLY, CDR2 FYNNEI. The chain's CDR3 is CASRRTDYSYEQYF. CDR3 in DNA: TGTGCCAGCAGGAGGACCGACTACTCCTACGAGCAGTACTTC.

The chain carries TRBV29-1 and TRBJ2-3; 8 positions match TRBD2. The CDR3 has 14 amino acids. V lost 4 bases, J lost 5 bases, and 8 bases stayed unmatched. CDR1 and CDR2 from the germline V gene are SQVTM and ANQGSEA. CDR3 sequence (DNA): TGCAGCGTTGTAGGGACTAGTGCTTTAGATACGCAGTATTTT. It translates to CSVVGTSALDTQYF.

The rearrangement joins TRBV28 to TRBJ2-7; 16 bases match TRBD2. J was trimmed by 2 bases and V by 2 bases; bases with no gene match: 6. The CDR3 has 18 residues. Germline V gives CDR1 MDHEN, CDR2 SYDVKM. DNA for the CDR3: TGTGCCAGCAGTTTAGGGGGACTAGCGGGAGGGGTACCCTACGAGCAGTACTTC. This sequence encodes CASSLGGLAGGVPYEQYF.

This clone was observed once. V is TRBV5-6 and J is TRBJ2-1; 8 nucleotides match TRBD2. Germline CDR1 reads SGHDT; CDR2 reads YYEEEE. With V trimmed by 3 bases and J by 8 bases, 10 bases remained unmatched. This CDR3 spans 15 amino acids. The CDR3 spells CASSSGLEFSYEQFF. CDR3 DNA sequence: TGTGCCAGCAGCTCGGGACTAGAATTTTCATATGAGCAGTTCTTC.

This clone was seen more than once but under ten times. This chain connects TRBV19 to TRBJ2-7; 10 bases fit TRBD1. V lost 5 bases and J lost 4; bases outside the gene matches: 2. The CDR3 runs to 13 residues. Per germline, CDR1 LNHDA and CDR2 SQIVND (reference sequence). Written as DNA, the CDR3 is TGTGCCAGTAGTCGGGACAGGGGTTACGAGCAGTACTTC. This gives the protein CASSRDRGYEQYF. Complete variable domain (other parts from reference TRBV19 and TRBJ2-7): DGGITQSPKYLFRKEGQNVTLSCEQNLNHDAMYWYRQDPGQGLRLIYYSQIVNDFQKGDIAEGYSVSREKKESFPLTVTSAQKNPTAFYLCASSRDRGYEQYFGPGTRLTVT.

To note about this clone: The same CDR3 arises from other DNA sequences in this sample as well. The chain combines TRBV5-1 with TRBJ1-1, with 8 nucleotides matching TRBD1. Germline V CDR1 and CDR2: SGHRS, YFSETQ. V dropped 3 bases and J dropped 2; count of bases not matched to a gene: 3. The CDR3 consists of 14 residues. The CDR3 protein is CASSSSGGNTEAFF. The CDR3 DNA sequence: TGCGCCAGCAGCTCCTCAGGGGGCAACACTGAAGCTTTCTTT.

The chain employs TRBV3-1 (or the pseudogene TRBV3-2) and TRBJ2-7; no clear D gene. The germline V gene encodes CDR1 LGHDT and CDR2 YNNKEL (reference sequence). The CDR3 has 11 amino acids. V was cut by 3 bases and J by 9 bases, with 9 bases left in between. As DNA, the CDR3 is TGTGCCAGCAGCCAGTCCAGTACGCAGTACTTC. Encoded protein: CASSQSSTQYF.

The chain employs TRBV11-2 and TRBJ1-2; TRBD1 matches at 11 bases. The CDR3 contains 16 residues. The V gene's germline CDR1 is SGHAT and CDR2 FQNNGV. Trimming cost V 2 bases and J 7 bases; bases outside gene matches: 9. The CDR3 DNA follows: TGTGCCAGCAGCTTAATAGGTGGACAGGGGGCGCGTGGCTACACCTTC. It is translated as CASSLIGGQGARGYTF.

V and J are TRBV28 and TRBJ1-2, with TRBD1 identical over 8 bases. V lost 9 bases and J lost 1; bases outside the gene matches: 7. Germline V CDR1 and CDR2: MDHEN, SYDVKM. This CDR3 has 14 residues. The CDR3 sequence: CASTVGQGNYGYTF. CDR3 DNA sequence: TGTGCCAGTACCGTTGGACAGGGTAACTATGGCTACACCTTC.

The rearrangement joins TRBV27 to TRBJ2-5, with no clear D. Germline loops: CDR1 MNHEY, CDR2 SMNVEV (reference sequence). The CDR3 totals 13 residues. V lost 2 bases and J 4 bases, leaving 8 bases between the germline ends. This CDR3 is CASSLLGRETQYF. The CDR3 bases are TGTGCCAGCAGTTTACTGGGCAGAGAGACCCAGTACTTC.

CDR3 in DNA: TGTGCCAGCAGTCAGGACTGGCAAGAGACCCAGTACTTC. This encodes CASSQDWQETQYF. The chain joins TRBV12-3 or TRBV12-4 to TRBJ2-5; D is possibly TRBD2 (5 bases). The CDR3 extends over 13 amino acids. The V end was cut by 5 bases, the J end by 2 bases, with 9 bases between.

This chain connects TRBV24-1 to TRBJ2-3; D not certain. CDR1 and CDR2 from the germline V gene are KGHDR and SFDVKD. This CDR3 is built from 11 residues. Trimming removed 6 bases at V and 14 bases at J, with 14 bases between. CDR3 DNA: TGTGCCACCAGTAACGGTGCGGTGGGGTATTTT. This gives the protein CATSNGAVGYF.

The chain employs TRBV19 and TRBJ2-3; the D is unclear. Trimming removed 3 bases from V and 3 bases from J, with 4 bases in between. The CDR3 runs 12 residues. The germline gives CDR1 LNHDA, CDR2 SQIVND (reference sequence). Here the CDR3 reads CASSILTDTQYF. CDR3 nucleotides: TGTGCCAGTAGTATTCTAACAGATACGCAGTATTTT.

The chain combines TRBV7-9 with TRBJ1-3; D not certain. The CDR3 sequence is 16 residues long. Trimming left V 0 bases short and J 0 bases short, with 9 bases between. Germline values: CDR1 SEHNR, CDR2 FQNEAQ (reference sequence). The CDR3 nucleotides are TGTGCCAGCAGCTTAGCAGTAGGGAGCTCTGGAAACACCATATATTTT. It is translated as CASSLAVGSSGNTIYF.

The chain combines TRBV14 with TRBJ2-5; D gene uncertain. Between the trimmed V and J ends, which lost 1 base and 1 base, there was a span of 7 bases. The CDR3 runs to 14 residues. CDR1 and CDR2 (germline): SGHDN, FVKESK. This CDR3 reads CASSQVNSQETQYF. The CDR3, as DNA: TGTGCCAGCAGCCAAGTAAACAGCCAAGAGACCCAGTACTTC.

The chain couples TRBV10-3 to TRBJ1-2; D not certain. The CDR3 loop spans 13 amino acids. Trimming pared 5 bases from V and 1 base from J, leaving 8 bases between. Germline V CDR1 and CDR2: ENHRY, SYGVKD. The CDR3 sequence: CAISPDNNYGYTF. For the CDR3, the DNA is TGTGCCATCAGTCCTGACAATAACTATGGCTACACCTTC.

This clone was picked up a small number of times. The chain recombines TRBV19 with TRBJ1-2; D unclear. The germline CDR1 and CDR2 sequences are LNHDA and SQIVND (reference sequence). Trimming removed 5 bases at V and 8 bases at J, with 15 bases between. This CDR3 is built from 13 residues. The CDR3 protein is CASSPTSGGGYTF. DNA of the CDR3: TGTGCCAGTAGTCCGACCTCGGGAGGCGGCTACACCTTC.

The chain recombines TRBV19 with TRBJ1-3; no clear D gene. Between the trimmed V and J ends, which lost 6 bases and 0 bases, there was a span of 6 bases. Germline V gene lookup returns CDR1 LNHDA and CDR2 SQIVND (reference sequence). The CDR3 totals 13 residues. CDR3 coding DNA: TGTGCCAGTAGCCCGAGCTCTGGAAACACCATATATTTT. Amino acid sequence: CASSPSSGNTIYF.

V is TRBV5-4 and J is TRBJ2-3; 8 bases are shared with TRBD1. V lost 4 bases, J lost 4 bases, and 8 bases stayed unmatched. The CDR3 runs to 15 residues. Germline-derived CDR1 and CDR2 are SGHNT and YYREEE (reference sequence). The DNA for the CDR3 is TGTGCCAGCAGCGGCCGTGACAGGGGACCAGATACGCAGTATTTT. Translated, it gives CASSGRDRGPDTQYF.

The V call is TRBV3-1 (or the pseudogene TRBV3-2), the J call TRBJ1-4, with a possible D match to TRBD1 (6 bases). The CDR3 spans 14 residues. Trimming left V 0 bases short and J 6 bases short, with 8 bases between. Germline CDR1 and CDR2: LGHDT and YNNKEL (reference sequence). The CDR3 loop is CASSQENRDEKLFF. CDR3 in DNA: TGTGCCAGCAGCCAAGAAAACAGGGATGAAAAACTGTTTTTT.

The chain combines TRBV4-1 with TRBJ2-1, with 12 nucleotides matching TRBD2. The V and J ends lost 4 bases and 7 bases, in that order; junction bases with no gene match: 11. The germline V gene encodes CDR1 MGHRA and CDR2 YSYEKL. The CDR3 sequence is 17 residues long. The CDR3 DNA reads as TGCGCCAGCAGCCTTGTTTCTAGCGGGAGGGCGGGGAATGAGCAGTTCTTC. Translated, it gives CASSLVSSGRAGNEQFF.